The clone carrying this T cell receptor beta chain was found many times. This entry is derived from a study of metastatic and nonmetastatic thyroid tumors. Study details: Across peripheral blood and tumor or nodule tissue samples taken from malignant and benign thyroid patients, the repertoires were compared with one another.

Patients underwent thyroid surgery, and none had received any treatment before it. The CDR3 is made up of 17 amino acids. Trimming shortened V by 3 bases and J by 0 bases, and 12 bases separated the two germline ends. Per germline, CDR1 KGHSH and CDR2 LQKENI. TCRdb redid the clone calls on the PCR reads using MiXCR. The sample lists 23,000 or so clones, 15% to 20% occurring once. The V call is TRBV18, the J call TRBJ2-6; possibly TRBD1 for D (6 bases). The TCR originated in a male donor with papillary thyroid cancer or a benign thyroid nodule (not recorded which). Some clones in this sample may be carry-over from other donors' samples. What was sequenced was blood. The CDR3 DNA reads TGTGCCAGCTCACCCGACAGGTTTGTCTCTGGGGCCAACGTCCTGACTTTC. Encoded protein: CASSPDRFVSGANVLTF.